This TCR beta chain was identified during a study of blood T cell repertoires in COVID-19. As for the study in general: Samples of COVID-19 (acute and convalescent) were obtained from the United States, Italy and Spain. Sources were T cells, B-cell-depleted T cells, or PBMCs; the material itself was cDNA or gDNA.

This CDR3 is built from 15 residues. V was pared by 4 bases and J by 0 bases, with 10 bases between. Germline loops: CDR1 SNHLY, CDR2 FYNNEI. Only in-frame clones appear in the TCRdb table, and some are missing; sequencing was by immunoSEQ multiplex PCR. There are over 350,000 clones in the sample; about 87% occur only once, and about 9.4% lies in the top ten. The sequence was obtained from a woman aged 45-65 years who had recovered from COVID-19. Source material: PBMCs or T cells enriched from blood (not recorded which). The chain combines TRBV2 with TRBJ2-1; D perhaps matches TRBD2 (5 bases). CDR3 residues: CASSGMRASYNEQFF. The CDR3 DNA is TGTGCCAGCAGTGGGATGAGGGCCTCCTACAATGAGCAGTTCTTC.